Listed below are T cell receptor beta chains from one sample, sequenced in a study of T cell responses to AZD1222 COVID-19 vaccine. Measured with immunoSEQ multiplex PCR; TCRdb has only the in-frame clones, and not every one. The sample records approximately 200,000 clones, roughly 92% being singletons. The sample in question was peripheral blood, obtained 28 days after the second AZD1222 dose. The receptors derive from an adult who received the AZD1222 COVID-19 vaccine. CDR3s include the opening cysteine and the closing phenylalanine or tryptophan. A D gene is named only where the DNA matches it firmly. The size field is filled for only some rows; it gives once, few, many or a size class.

D	V	size	J	CDR3	DNA
.	TRBV3-1/TRBV3-2	.	TRBJ2-1	CASSQDLVVGEQFF	TGTGCCAGCAGCCAAGATCTGGTTGTGGGTGAGCAGTTCTTC
.	TRBV5-5	few	TRBJ2-3	CASSLSGAKDTQYF	TGTGCCAGCAGCTTGTCAGGGGCAAAGGATACGCAGTATTTT
.	TRBV6-4	.	TRBJ1-1	CASSNGGGAFF	TGTGCCAGCAGTAATGGCGGAGGAGCTTTCTTT
.	TRBV18	.	TRBJ1-1	CASSPALNTEAFF	TGTGCCAGCTCACCGGCCCTGAACACTGAAGCTTTCTTT
TRBD2	TRBV5-4	.	TRBJ2-1	CASTSASGYNEQFF	TGTGCCAGCACGAGCGCTAGCGGTTACAATGAGCAGTTCTTC
.	TRBV10-3	.	TRBJ2-7	CAISEYAEQYF	TGTGCCATCAGTGAGTATGCCGAGCAGTACTTC
TRBD2	TRBV4-1	.	TRBJ2-5	CASSWTSGEWETQYF	TGCGCCAGCAGTTGGACTAGCGGAGAGTGGGAGACCCAGTACTTC
TRBD1	TRBV14	.	TRBJ2-1	CASSRRRVGQGAYEQFF	TGTGCCAGCAGCCGCCGAAGGGTGGGACAGGGGGCTTACGAGCAGTTCTTC
.	TRBV5-5	few	TRBJ1-2	CASSSGGSDGYTF	TGTGCCAGCAGCTCGGGAGGGAGTGATGGCTACACCTTC
.	TRBV5-1	.	TRBJ1-3	CASSLGGSGNTIYF	TGCGCCAGCAGCTTGGGGGGCTCTGGAAACACCATATATTTT
TRBD1	TRBV27	.	TRBJ1-2	CASSLSITGGFYGYTF	TGTGCCAGCAGTTTATCGATAACAGGGGGCTTCTATGGCTACACCTTC
.	TRBV1	.	TRBJ1-4	CTSSQLDRGRPDEKLFF	TGCACCAGCAGCCAACTTGACAGGGGGCGCCCGGATGAAAAACTGTTTTTT
TRBD1	TRBV4-1	.	TRBJ1-5	CASSRNRDRGLGQPQHF	TGCGCCAGCAGCCGCAACCGGGACAGGGGGCTAGGTCAGCCCCAGCATTTT
.	TRBV7-2	.	TRBJ2-7	CASSTGVAIAYEQYF	TGTGCCAGCAGCACCGGGGTAGCCATAGCCTACGAGCAGTACTTC
.	TRBV6-1	.	TRBJ2-2	CASSESSFSGELFF	TGTGCCAGCAGTGAATCCTCATTCTCTGGGGAGCTGTTTTTT
.	TRBV12-2	.	TRBJ2-7	CASRLAAGEAYEQYF	TGTGCAAGTCGCTTAGCAGCAGGGGAGGCATACGAGCAGTACTTC
.	TRBV30	.	TRBJ1-1	CAWSPFLASREAFF	TGTGCCTGGAGCCCCTTTTTGGCGAGCAGGGAAGCTTTCTTT
TRBD1	TRBV7-3	few	TRBJ1-1	CASSLTNRGEAFF	TGTGCCAGCAGCTTAACTAACAGGGGGGAAGCTTTCTTT
.	TRBV2	.	TRBJ2-1	CASSDYAEQFF	TGTGCCAGCAGTGATTACGCTGAGCAGTTCTTC
.	TRBV28	.	TRBJ1-1	CASSSPTKTEAFF	TGTGCCAGCAGTTCCCCGACAAAAACTGAAGCTTTCTTT
TRBD1	TRBV27	.	TRBJ2-7	CASSYGTGGYYEQYF	TGTGCCAGCAGTTACGGGACAGGGGGCTATTACGAGCAGTACTTC
TRBD1	TRBV18	.	TRBJ2-7	CASSSDRGLYYEQYF	TGTGCCAGCTCTTCCGACAGGGGCCTTTACTACGAGCAGTACTTC
.	TRBV7-9	once	TRBJ2-7	CASSLVDLIGYEQYF	TGTGCCAGCAGCTTAGTAGACCTCATTGGCTACGAGCAGTACTTC
TRBD1	TRBV30	.	TRBJ1-5	CAWSGTGYLISNQPQHF	TGTGCCTGGAGCGGGACAGGGTATCTGATTAGCAATCAGCCCCAGCATTTT
.	TRBV19	.	TRBJ2-4	CASSIVGGLPLAKNIQYF	TGTGCCAGTAGTATAGTAGGGGGACTACCCCTAGCCAAAAACATTCAGTACTTC
.	TRBV7-2	.	TRBJ1-3	CASSTSSGNTIYF	TGTGCCAGCAGCACAAGCTCTGGAAACACCATATATTTT
TRBD1	TRBV28	.	TRBJ1-2	CASSTTGGAYNYGYTF	TGTGCCAGCAGTACTACAGGGGGCGCGTATAACTATGGCTACACCTTC
.	TRBV6-5	.	TRBJ1-1	CASSYSSAGEGRAFF	TGTGCCAGCAGTTACTCCTCGGCGGGGGAAGGGCGAGCTTTCTTT
TRBD2	TRBV5-1	.	TRBJ2-1	CASSLDGGRVVGEQFF	TGCGCCAGCAGCTTGGACGGCGGGAGGGTAGTCGGGGAGCAGTTCTTC
.	TRBV7-3	once	TRBJ1-1	CASSSYRDTEAFF	TGTGCCAGCAGCTCCTACAGGGACACTGAAGCTTTCTTT
.	TRBV11-1	.	TRBJ1-6	CASKAKRDSPLHF	TGTGCCAGCAAGGCCAAGCGGGATTCACCCCTCCACTTT
TRBD2	TRBV30	.	TRBJ2-1	CAWSRVAGYNEQFF	TGTGCCTGGAGTAGGGTAGCGGGATACAATGAGCAGTTCTTC
.	TRBV7-2	.	TRBJ2-7	CASSLDGKPTYEQYF	TGTGCCAGCAGCCTAGACGGAAAACCGACCTACGAGCAGTACTTC
.	TRBV20-1	once	TRBJ1-2	CSASYYGYTF	TGCAGTGCTAGTTACTATGGCTACACCTTC
TRBD2	TRBV9	.	TRBJ2-7	CASSGRSSGLTVPLYF	TGTGCCAGCAGCGGCCGTTCTAGCGGACTAACCGTTCCTCTGTACTTC
.	TRBV18	.	TRBJ1-2	CASSPEGLYGYTF	TGTGCCAGCTCACCAGAAGGGCTGTATGGCTACACCTTC
TRBD1	TRBV7-2	.	TRBJ1-1	CASSFTTGVQAFF	TGTGCCAGCAGCTTTACGACAGGGGTTCAAGCTTTCTTT
.	TRBV5-1	.	TRBJ1-5	CASSEGAHNQPQHF	TGCGCCAGCAGCGAGGGAGCGCACAATCAGCCCCAGCATTTT
.	TRBV28	.	TRBJ1-5	CASRPNGSNQPQHF	TGTGCCAGCAGGCCCAATGGTAGCAATCAGCCCCAGCATTTT
.	TRBV6-5	.	TRBJ1-1	CASSYRNTEAFF	TGTGCCAGCAGTTACCGAAACACTGAAGCTTTCTTT
.	TRBV2	.	TRBJ2-3	CASSVFLGAADTQYF	TGTGCCAGCAGTGTTTTTTTGGGGGCGGCGGATACGCAGTATTTT
TRBD2	TRBV25-1	once	TRBJ2-2	CASSELGGVELFF	TGTGCCAGCAGTGAATTGGGAGGGGTGGAGCTGTTTTTT
.	TRBV27	once	TRBJ1-6	CASRLSGNSYNSPLHF	TGTGCCAGCAGATTGAGTGGAAACTCCTATAATTCACCCCTCCACTTT